Included here is one T cell receptor (beta chain) sequence, with context. This clone was seen only a few times. Its antigen has not been determined. The sample holds no much larger clone one base away, and base qualities are not on file. The receptor library was made with the immunoSEQ multiplex PCR assay. RNA was extracted from all samples and reverse transcribed into cDNA, which served as template for TCR sequencing. First-strand cDNA was synthesized with SuperScript III using a 2:1 mix of oligo-dT and random hexamers. A synthetic immune receptor repertoire was used to measure amplification bias, and any remaining bias was corrected computationally. In the paper's pipeline: After raw reads were preprocessed to remove errors, the CDR3 was defined following IMGT conventions as running from the conserved cysteine to phenylalanine. Clonality was calculated as 1 minus Shannon entropy normalized by log2 of the number of productive unique TCRs. Whether scalp clones were CD4 or CD8 was inferred by matching scalp TCRbeta sequences against CD4 and CD8 repertoires sorted from blood. The table comes from immuneACCESS by way of TCRdb, which keeps in-frame sequences with V and J called. Part of the clones is missing from these tables; in studies checked, under half for an unresolved V gene and the rest for unknown reasons. For V, J and clone size, that table is used; D and trimming come from the DNA. The sample includes under 200,000 clones, with approximately 60% observed a single time. Over 12% of the sample is in the top ten clones.

The CDR1 and CDR2 encoded by the germline V gene are SGHTA and FQGNSA. Between the V and J ends, shortened by 1 base and 0 bases respectively, the junction contains 9 bases. Counted from cysteine to phenylalanine, this CDR3 has 15 amino acids. Kept here is only the CDR3 DNA, which spans 45 bases and is read in frame from base 1. This sample is drawn from a study of CD8+ T cells in alopecia areata (dated by TCRdb to 2016 to 2019). Regarding the complete study: Treated patients were enrolled in an open-label pilot trial of oral tofacitinib, 5 to 10 mg twice daily, for moderate-to-severe alopecia areata. Patients received tofacitinib for 6 to 18 months and were then followed off drug for 6 months to check for delayed response and recurrence. Disease severity in treated patients was measured with the SALT score, which quantifies the percentage of affected scalp surface area. High-throughput TCRbeta sequencing was used to examine T cell clonal expansion in alopecia areata in both the C3H/HeJ mouse model and human patients. Scalp tissue and sorted CD4+ and CD8+ peripheral blood T cells from patchy and totalis/universalis alopecia areata patients and from healthy controls were covered by human TCRbeta sequencing. Tofacitinib-treated patients had biopsies at baseline and at 4 and 24 weeks of treatment, with a later scalp biopsy in several patients. Scalp clonality was compared among normal scalp (n=4), patchy alopecia areata scalp (n=8), and alopecia totalis/universalis scalp (n=8). The RNA source kit depended on sample type: the PAXgene miRNA kit for fixed scalp, the miRNeasy kit for PBMCs, and the RNeasy kit for mouse skin. TCRbeta CDR3 regions were amplified by immunoSEQ multiplex PCR with 35 Vbeta forward and 13 Jbeta reverse primers.

Beyond this particular receptor, the publication reports: Compared with normal scalp, lesional scalp had higher clonality and more expanded CD8+ clones, particularly in alopecia totalis/universalis, a pattern that suggests antigenic drive. During tofacitinib treatment, many expanded lesional clones stuck around in both scalp and blood, and this persistence may partly explain why relapse happens after treatment is stopped. Tofacitinib significantly lowered scalp clonality and the number of expanded CD8+ clones among the top 100 scalp clones. TCR sequences shared between patients were less clear than in mice, possibly partly because of HLA diversity in the patient population. Because the treated cohort was small and had only one nonresponder, larger studies are needed to examine links between baseline CD8+ expansion and response. Unlike mouse skin, where gammadelta T cells dominate, normal human skin contains resident alphabeta T cells that get sequenced too, which complicates analysis of the scalp TCR repertoire.

The time point label here, explained by the study, means: 20 to 30 weeks on oral tofacitinib. The sample's treatment or condition label is to be understood as: oral pan-JAK inhibitor, 5-10 mg twice daily. Lesional scalp punch biopsies and peripheral blood were collected from alopecia areata patients. PBMCs were isolated by density centrifugation and stained for CD3, CD4 and CD8, and CD4+ and CD8+ T cells were sorted on a FACSAria. This TCR was sampled from a human donor with alopecia areata. Sequencing was performed on CD4+ T cells sorted from blood, taken at week 24, from a patient treated with tofacitinib. The chain is encoded by TRBV7-2 joined to TRBJ1-2, with the D gene call left open. The DNA sequence is TGTGCCAGCAGCTTAGGACACAGCTCTAACTATGGCTACACCTTC. Translation gives CASSLGHSSNYGYTF.